A single sample is the source of the 18 T cell receptor beta chains below, sequenced in a study of blood T cell repertoires in COVID-19. Sequenced by immunoSEQ multiplex PCR; TCRdb stores in-frame clones only, minus some. The table lists about 60,000 clones, approximately 78% of them singletons. The sequencing input was PBMCs or T cells enriched from blood (not recorded which). Receptors were obtained from a woman between 40 and 55 years old with acute COVID-19.

The V gene is TRBV27, the J gene TRBJ2-1; possibly TRBD2 for D (5 bases). CDR1 MNHEY and CDR2 SMNVEV come from the germline V gene (reference sequence). The CDR3 has 13 residues. V was shortened by 6 bases and J by 3 bases, with 9 bases between the two germline ends. This CDR3 reads CASSPTNYNEQFF. As DNA, the CDR3 is TGTGCCAGCAGCCCGACTAACTACAATGAGCAGTTCTTC.

The gene calls are TRBV6-5 and TRBJ2-7; 9 bases agree with TRBD1. The ends lost 6 bases at V and 3 bases at J; junction bases unmatched: 6. Looked up from germline, CDR1 is MNHEY and CDR2 is SVGAGI. CDR3 length: 14 residues. The CDR3 DNA sequence: TGTGCCAGCAGCTCCGGACAGGGGAGCTACGAGCAGTACGTC. Translation gives CASSSGQGSYEQYV.

The CDR3: CASSGDLPNTEAFF. The CDR3, as DNA: TGTGCCAGCAGCGGAGACTTACCGAACACTGAAGCTTTCTTT. This chain uses TRBV7-9 with TRBJ1-1, with unresolved D. Trimming removed 5 bases at V and 1 base at J, with 11 bases between. CDR3 length: 14 amino acids. Germline V gene lookup returns CDR1 SEHNR and CDR2 FQNEAQ (reference sequence).

The chain recombines TRBV19 with TRBJ2-7; D is possibly TRBD2 (6 bases). The CDR3 loop spans 13 amino acids. CDR1 is LNHDA and CDR2 is SQIVND in the germline V gene (reference sequence). Trimming left V 5 bases short and J 7 bases short, with 15 bases between. The CDR3 DNA is TGTGCCAGTAGTGTGCAGCGGGCGGGGGAGCAGTACTTC. Its translation is CASSVQRAGEQYF. The full variable domain, rest sourced from reference TRBV19 and TRBJ2-7, is DGGITQSPKYLFRKEGQNVTLSCEQNLNHDAMYWYRQDPGQGLRLIYYSQIVNDFQKGDIAEGYSVSREKKESFPLTVTSAQKNPTAFYLCASSVQRAGEQYFGPGTRLTVT.

The V call is TRBV3-1 (or the pseudogene TRBV3-2), the J call TRBJ1-5; D unresolved. The germline V and J ends were trimmed by 1 base and 4 bases, with 5 bases remaining between them. CDR1 and CDR2 from the germline V gene are LGHDT and YNNKEL (reference sequence). The CDR3 covers 13 residues. The CDR3 sequence is CASSQAQNQPQHF. CDR3 bases: TGTGCCAGCAGCCAAGCACAGAATCAGCCCCAGCATTTT.

CDR3 in amino acids: CASSLYRDRGLAGYTF. The CDR3 DNA follows: TGTGCCAGCAGCCTATACCGGGACAGGGGTCTGGCTGGCTACACCTTC. The V gene is TRBV7-9, the J gene TRBJ1-2; 10 nucleotides align to TRBD1. Looked up from germline, CDR1 is SEHNR and CDR2 is FQNEAQ (reference sequence). This CDR3 contains 16 residues. Trimming took 5 bases from V and 7 from J; bases not matched to a gene: 13.

This clone was detected only once. The V and J genes are TRBV5-8 and TRBJ2-1; tentative D call: TRBD2 (6 bases). The V end was cut by 1 base, the J end by 10 bases, with 15 bases between. The CDR3 contains 14 residues. Germline lookup yields CDR1 SGHTS and CDR2 YDEGEE. This CDR3 reads CASSLYPSSGEQFF. The CDR3 DNA is TGTGCCAGCAGCTTGTACCCGTCGAGCGGGGAGCAGTTCTTC.

This chain links TRBV19 with TRBJ1-1, with TRBD1 identical over 7 bases. Germline assignment: CDR1 LNHDA and CDR2 SQIVND (reference sequence). CDR3 length: 12 amino acids. V was pared by 10 bases and J by 1 base, with 3 bases of the junction left unmatched. CDR3 amino acids: CAIRTGNTEAFF. CDR3 DNA sequence: TGTGCCATCCGGACAGGGAACACTGAAGCTTTCTTT.

This chain uses TRBV9 with TRBJ1-1; a possible D gene is TRBD1 (5 bases). Per the germline V gene, CDR1 is SGDLS and CDR2 is YYNGEE. Trimming pared 3 bases from V and 4 bases from J, leaving 16 bases between. This CDR3 contains 15 residues. In nucleotides, the CDR3 is TGTGCCAGCAGCGCCCTCGTGGGGCATGGCACTGAAGCTTTCTTT. Translated, it gives CASSALVGHGTEAFF. Combining the CDR3 with reference TRBV9 and TRBJ1-1 gives the whole variable domain DSGVTQTPKHLITATGQRVTLRCSPRSGDLSVYWYQQSLDQGLQFLIQYYNGEERAKGNILERFSAQQFPDLHSELNLSSLELGDSALYFCASSALVGHGTEAFFGQGTRLTVV.

V gene TRBV29-1 combines with J gene TRBJ1-1; possibly TRBD1 for D (6 bases). The V and J ends lost 6 bases and 4 bases respectively, with 15 bases between them. The germline V gene has CDR1 SQVTM and CDR2 ANQGSEA. The CDR3 is made up of 13 amino acids. The CDR3 region is CSVQRGTSTEAFF. In DNA, the CDR3 is TGCAGCGTCCAAAGGGGGACGAGCACTGAAGCTTTCTTT.

Only a few counts were recorded for this clone. This chain links TRBV7-8 with TRBJ1-5; 7 nucleotides line up with TRBD1. CDR3 length: 14 amino acids. Germline CDR1 and CDR2: SGHVS and FQNEAQ. Trimming removed 5 bases from V and 3 bases from J; junction bases left unmatched: 4. This chain's CDR3 is CASSDREINQPQHF. CDR3 DNA: TGTGCCAGCAGCGACAGGGAAATCAATCAGCCCCAGCATTTT.

This rearrangement joins TRBV9 to TRBJ1-1, with D possibly being TRBD1 (6 bases). V lost 4 bases, J lost 4 bases, and 14 bases lay in between. The CDR3 sequence is 14 residues long. Per germline, CDR1 SGDLS and CDR2 YYNGEE. CDR3 nucleotide sequence: TGTGCCAGCAGCCCCTTCCTAGGGGGCACTGAAGCTTTCTTT. This gives the protein CASSPFLGGTEAFF.

The rearrangement joins TRBV29-1 to TRBJ1-2; the D is unclear. There are 12 residues in the CDR3. Germline CDR1 is SQVTM and CDR2 is ANQGSEA. V was clipped by 2 bases and J by 2 bases, with 6 bases between them. CDR3 nucleotides: TGCAGCGTTGAAATGTCGAACTATGGCTACACCTTC. Encoded protein: CSVEMSNYGYTF.

This chain joins TRBV7-3 and TRBJ2-1; the match to TRBD1 covers 10 bases. Per germline, CDR1 SGHTA and CDR2 FQGTGA. This CDR3 contains 14 residues. With V trimmed by 4 bases and J by 7 bases, 4 bases remained unmatched. This chain's CDR3 is CASSSDRGRNEQFF. The CDR3 DNA follows: TGTGCCAGCAGCTCAGACAGGGGGCGGAATGAGCAGTTCTTC.

V gene TRBV7-6 combines with J gene TRBJ2-2, with 9 bases aligning to TRBD2. Unmatched junction bases numbered 6, after V lost 3 bases and J lost 1 base. The germline V gene encodes CDR1 SGHVS and CDR2 FNYEAQ. The CDR3 loop spans 17 amino acids. Written as DNA, the CDR3 is TGTGCCAGCAGCTTGGAAGCGGGAGGACGGAACACCGGGGAGCTGTTTTTT. Its protein is CASSLEAGGRNTGELFF.

The V and J genes are TRBV2 and TRBJ2-1; possible D gene TRBD2, 5 bases. Germline CDR1 SNHLY, CDR2 FYNNEI. There are 14 residues in the CDR3. V dropped 7 bases and J dropped 8 bases, with 18 bases sitting between them. CDR3 amino acids: CASKYRDPQDEQFF. In DNA, the CDR3 is TGTGCCAGCAAGTACCGGGATCCCCAGGATGAGCAGTTCTTC.

With regard to this clone: This sample includes further DNA sequences coding for the same CDR3. The chain carries TRBV5-1 and TRBJ1-3, with a possible D match to TRBD1 (6 bases). This CDR3 has 14 amino acids. Germline assignment: CDR1 SGHRS and CDR2 YFSETQ. V lost 0 bases, J lost 3 bases, and 7 bases lay in between. CDR3 amino acids: CASSLGTVGNTIYF. The CDR3 DNA is TGCGCCAGCAGCTTGGGGACAGTTGGAAACACCATATATTTT.

V gene TRBV19 combines with J gene TRBJ2-3, with 15 positions matching TRBD2. The germline CDR1 and CDR2 sequences are LNHDA and SQIVND (reference sequence). This CDR3 has 19 residues. The V and J ends lost 5 bases and 7 bases, in that order; junction bases with no gene match: 16. The CDR3 DNA is TGTGCCAGTAGTTTCACATCGCGGACTAGCGGGGGGGCCTTCAATACGCAGTATTTT. Its protein product is CASSFTSRTSGGAFNTQYF.